The 27 T cell receptor beta chains reported below all come from one sample, sequenced in a study of response to subunit inactivated influenza vaccine. From the RT-PCR reads, TCRdb called clonotypes with MiXCR, one entry per CDR3 protein. The table records some 800,000 distinct CDR3 sequences, 21% of them present only once. The sample was PBMCs from blood, taken 5 days after vaccination. All receptors derive from a man aged 45-65 years who received an inactivated influenza vaccine.

This chain joins TRBV6-2 or TRBV6-3 and TRBJ2-6; perhaps TRBD2 as D (5 bases). Germline values: CDR1 MNHEY, CDR2 SVGEGT. Deletions cut 5 bases from V and 3 bases from J, with 8 bases between. The CDR3 length is 14 residues. The CDR3 protein is CASSPGYGANVLTF. The CDR3, as DNA: TGTGCCAGCAGTCCGGGGTATGGGGCCAACGTCCTGACTTTC.

This clonotype was counted only a few times. J is TRBJ2-7 and V is TRBV4-2; tentatively, D is TRBD1 or TRBD2 (5 bases each). The germline gives CDR1 LGHNA, CDR2 YNFKEQ. V gave up 0 bases and J gave up 4 bases, with 13 bases separating them. This CDR3 contains 15 residues. The DNA for the CDR3 is TGTGCCAGCAGCCAAGATCTTGGGGGAGAGTACGAGCAGTACTTC. Amino acids: CASSQDLGGEYEQYF.

The chain is built from TRBV4-1 and TRBJ2-1, with TRBD2 identical over 8 bases. Germline assignment: CDR1 MGHRA and CDR2 YSYEKL. The CDR3 sequence is 16 residues long. V shed 3 bases and J 0 bases; nucleotides not matched to a gene: 4. CDR3 region: CASSQSGGTSYNEQFF. The CDR3 nucleotides read TGCGCCAGCAGCCAGAGCGGGGGAACCTCCTACAATGAGCAGTTCTTC.

The rearrangement joins TRBV24-1 to TRBJ2-3, with 8 bases that match TRBD2. Germline lookup yields CDR1 KGHDR and CDR2 SFDVKD. V lost 0 bases and J lost 3; bases outside the gene matches: 1. The CDR3 sequence is 15 residues long. In DNA form, the CDR3 reads TGTGCCACCAGTGATTTGCGCGGGAGGACAGATACGCAGTATTTT. Translated, it gives CATSDLRGRTDTQYF.

The rearrangement joins TRBV2 to TRBJ2-4; the D is unclear. Trimming removed 7 bases from V and 0 bases from J, with 10 bases in between. The CDR3 contains 14 residues. Germline CDR1 reads SNHLY; CDR2 reads FYNNEI. CDR3 in DNA: TGTGCCAGCACCGGAGAACTAGCCAAAAACATTCAGTACTTC. It specifies CASTGELAKNIQYF.

This clonotype was recorded a few times. The rearrangement joins TRBV11-1 to TRBJ2-3; 16 bases line up with TRBD2. This CDR3 has 20 amino acids. In germline, CDR1 is SGHAT, CDR2 FQDESV (reference sequence). With 5 bases clipped from V and 0 bases from J, the junction kept 11 bases outside the gene matches. The CDR3 here is CASSAGTSGRAIFSTDTQYF. CDR3 sequence (DNA): TGTGCCAGCAGCGCCGGGACTAGCGGGAGGGCCATTTTTAGCACAGATACGCAGTATTTT.

This chain uses TRBV6-1 with TRBJ2-7; the D gene is possibly TRBD1 (6 bases). V was shortened by 3 bases and J by 4 bases, with 13 bases between the two germline ends. The CDR3 covers 14 residues. Germline V gives CDR1 MNHNS, CDR2 SASEGT. This chain's CDR3 is CASSDGQRGYEQYF. The CDR3 DNA reads as TGTGCCAGCAGTGACGGACAGCGTGGGTACGAGCAGTACTTC.

The chain recombines TRBV30 with TRBJ2-2; D uncertain. Trimming took 4 bases from V and 1 from J, leaving 10 bases between them. Germline V gives CDR1 GTSNPN, CDR2 SVGIG (reference sequence). The CDR3 is made up of 14 amino acids. The CDR3, as DNA: TGTGCCTGGATAAGGCAGAGGAACACCGGGGAGCTGTTTTTT. It specifies CAWIRQRNTGELFF.

This chain connects TRBV4-1 to TRBJ2-7; 16 nucleotides match TRBD2. Looked up from germline, CDR1 is MGHRA and CDR2 is YSYEKL. V shed 2 bases, J shed 2 bases, and the junction held 6 bases outside the gene matches. This CDR3 is built from 18 residues. The CDR3 protein is CASSQLPGLAGGPYEQYF. CDR3 nucleotide sequence: TGCGCCAGCAGCCAACTCCCGGGACTAGCGGGAGGGCCCTACGAGCAGTACTTC.

The chain has TRBV5-4 and TRBJ2-5; tentatively, D is TRBD2 (5 bases). The CDR3 sequence is 16 residues long. The V gene's germline CDR1 is SGHNT and CDR2 YYREEE (reference sequence). V was trimmed by 4 bases and J by 1 base, leaving 17 bases between them. This CDR3 is CASSTRPGDGQETQYF. The CDR3 DNA sequence: TGTGCCAGCAGCACTAGACCCGGCGACGGCCAAGAGACCCAGTACTTC.

For this clonotype: The junction departs from the called germline gene at one end, perhaps through a read error. The chain couples TRBV7-2 to TRBJ2-3, with 10 bases matching TRBD2. Germline lookup yields CDR1 SGHTA and CDR2 FQGNSA. This CDR3 comprises 14 residues. CDR3 nucleotide sequence: TGTGCCAGCAGTTCTAGCGGGAGCAGAGATACGCAGTATTTT. Translated: CASSSSGSRDTQYF.

This clonotype was counted between two and nine times. V usage is TRBV20-1 and J usage is TRBJ2-1; 8 positions match TRBD2. The V gene end was trimmed by 4 bases and the J gene end by 2 bases; junction bases not matched to a gene: 7. The CDR3 length is 15 residues. Looked up from germline, CDR1 is DFQATT and CDR2 is SNEGSKA (reference sequence). CDR3 coding DNA: TGCAGTGCTACCCGGACTAGCAGTACCTACAATGAGCAGTTCTTC. It specifies CSATRTSSTYNEQFF.

The chain joins TRBV7-9 to TRBJ2-5; D could derive from TRBD1 or TRBD2 (5 bases each). The V gene lost 6 bases and the J gene lost 5 bases, with 19 bases spanning the gap. Germline assignment: CDR1 SEHNR and CDR2 FQNEAQ (reference sequence). This CDR3 is 15 amino acids long. The CDR3 is CASSLIGDGTETQYF. CDR3 DNA sequence: TGTGCCAGCAGTCTCATTGGGGACGGGACCGAGACCCAGTACTTC.

This clonotype was observed a few times. V and J are TRBV29-1 and TRBJ1-1, with D perhaps matching TRBD1 (6 bases). The CDR3 runs 11 residues. Trimming took off 4 bases at V and 8 bases at J, with 11 bases between the two ends. In germline, CDR1 is SQVTM, CDR2 ANQGSEA. The DNA for the CDR3 is TGCAGCGTTGGACAGGAAACAGAAGCTTTCTTT. This translates into CSVGQETEAFF.

The table lists this clonotype with a few counts. V and J are TRBV12-3 or TRBV12-4 and TRBJ2-7; TRBD2 matches at 10 bases. J was trimmed by 6 bases and V by 7 bases; bases with no gene match: 12. The CDR3 contains 15 residues. The CDR3 here is CASKPSGGTIAEQYF. As DNA, the CDR3 is TGTGCCAGCAAGCCTAGCGGGGGTACTATCGCCGAGCAGTACTTC.

This chain uses TRBV20-1 with TRBJ2-5; 11 nucleotides align to TRBD2. The length of the CDR3 is 16 residues. V lost 0 bases and J lost 0; bases outside the gene matches: 3. CDR1 is DFQATT, CDR2 SNEGSKA, per germline (reference sequence). The CDR3 sequence is CSARDASGRYQETQYF. The CDR3 DNA reads TGCAGTGCTAGAGACGCTAGCGGGAGGTACCAAGAGACCCAGTACTTC.

The chain recombines TRBV5-1 with TRBJ2-5, with 9 nucleotides matching TRBD2. The CDR3 loop spans 18 amino acids. V shed 0 bases and J 1 base; nucleotides not matched to a gene: 10. Per germline, CDR1 SGHRS and CDR2 YFSETQ. CDR3 DNA sequence: TGCGCCAGCAGCTTGGTTGGCGGGAGGGCCGGGGGCCAAGAGACCCAGTACTTC. Protein product: CASSLVGGRAGGQETQYF.

In its sample, this clonotype was seen a few times. The chain couples TRBV12-3 or TRBV12-4 to TRBJ2-7, with 12 positions matching TRBD2. J lost 7 bases, V lost 6 bases, and 7 bases had no gene match. The CDR3 consists of 14 residues. The CDR3 nucleotides are TGTGCCAGCAGGGGACTAGCGGGCAGTCGGGAGCAGTACTTC. Translation gives CASRGLAGSREQYF.

This clonotype was found a few times. The chain combines TRBV28 with TRBJ2-1; 13 bases fit TRBD2. The CDR3 is 16 amino acids. V lost 7 bases and J lost 6; bases outside the gene matches: 9. Germline values: CDR1 MDHEN, CDR2 SYDVKM. The CDR3 DNA is TGTGCCAGCATTCCGCTAAGGACTAGCGGGAGCAATGAGCAGTTCTTC. Residues: CASIPLRTSGSNEQFF. Complete variable domain (other parts from reference TRBV28 and TRBJ2-1): DVKVTQSSRYLVKRTGEKVFLECVQDMDHENMFWYRQDPGLGLRLIYFSYDVKMKEKGDIPEGYSVSREKKERFSLILESASTNQTSMYLCASIPLRTSGSNEQFFGPGTRLTVL.

This clonotype was seen ten or more times. The V and J genes are TRBV5-6 and TRBJ2-1; no clear D gene. CDR3 length equals 12 residues. CDR1 is SGHDT and CDR2 is YYEEEE in the germline V gene. V dropped 2 bases and J dropped 5 bases, with 5 bases sitting between them. For the CDR3, the DNA is TGTGCCAGCAGCTTAGATGACAATGAGCAGTTCTTC. Translation: CASSLDDNEQFF.

This clonotype was picked up a small number of times. The V call is TRBV6-2 or TRBV6-3, the J call TRBJ2-7; D is undetermined. Germline CDR1 and CDR2: MNHEY and SVGEGT. There are 13 residues in the CDR3. Trimming stripped 2 bases from V and 4 bases from J, with 9 bases between. The CDR3 sequence: CASSYGSIYEQYF. The CDR3, as DNA: TGTGCCAGCAGTTACGGCTCAATTTACGAGCAGTACTTC.

This clonotype was seen just once. V and J are TRBV6-2 or TRBV6-3 and TRBJ2-1, with TRBD2 matching 7 bases. Losses at the gene ends were 2 bases for V and 4 bases for J; bases not matched to a gene: 17. Germline V CDR1 and CDR2: MNHEY, SVGEGT. The CDR3 sequence is 19 residues long. CDR3 bases: TGTGCCAGCAGTTACCCTAGGTGGGTTAGCGGGTCCTTATACAATGAGCAGTTCTTC. Its translation: CASSYPRWVSGSLYNEQFF.

The chain combines TRBV19 with TRBJ2-1; D gene ambiguous. Germline CDR1 LNHDA, CDR2 SQIVND (reference sequence). V lost 5 bases to trimming and J lost 7 bases, with 24 bases between them. The CDR3 runs to 17 residues. CDR3: CASSPYLLVARSNEQFF. CDR3 DNA: TGTGCCAGTAGTCCTTACCTACTCGTCGCGCGGTCAAATGAGCAGTTCTTC.

This clonotype was observed many times. The V and J genes are TRBV4-3 and TRBJ2-5, with D perhaps given as TRBD1 or TRBD2 (5 bases each). Germline-derived CDR1 and CDR2 are LGHNA and YSLEER. The CDR3 is 15 amino acids. Trimming removed 0 bases from V and 5 bases from J, with 13 bases in between. The CDR3 loop reads CASSQDGGLGETQYF. The CDR3, as DNA: TGCGCCAGCAGCCAAGATGGGGGTTTAGGGGAGACCCAGTACTTC.

This clonotype appeared a few times. The CDR3 sequence is CSAARTGGSEQYF. Written as DNA, the CDR3 is TGCAGCGCCGCCCGGACAGGGGGCAGCGAGCAGTACTTC. V gene TRBV29-1 combines with J gene TRBJ2-7; 11 positions agree with TRBD1. Germline V lookup: CDR1 SQVTM, CDR2 ANQGSEA. The CDR3 is 13 residues long. Trimming took 7 bases from V and 6 from J; bases not matched to a gene: 8.

This clonotype occurred a few times. V gene TRBV28 combines with J gene TRBJ2-1, with a possible D match to TRBD2 (5 bases). V was pared by 0 bases and J by 8 bases, with 5 bases between. The CDR3 length is 12 residues. Germline V gives CDR1 MDHEN, CDR2 SYDVKM. The CDR3 coding sequence is TGTGCCAGCAGTTTATGGCGGGATGAGCAGTTCTTC. Encoded protein: CASSLWRDEQFF.

About this clonotype: One end of the junction varies from germline; a read error may be responsible. The chain uses TRBV20-1 and TRBJ2-1, with 13 bases identical to TRBD2. The CDR3 is 16 amino acids. Germline V lookup: CDR1 DFQATT, CDR2 SNEGSKA (reference sequence). The CDR3 coding sequence is TGCGGTGCCAATGGACTAGCGGGAGACGGTTTCGATGAGCAGTTCTTC. As protein: CGANGLAGDGFDEQFF.